This record covers a single T cell receptor beta chain. Its antigen is as yet unknown. Libraries were prepared by immunoSEQ multiplex PCR; TCRdb keeps only in-frame clonotypes and omits some of them. The data show roughly 100,000 clones, 85% to 90% seen once. The data derive from a study of T cell responses to AZD1222 COVID-19 vaccine. Points from the study as a whole: Spike-spanning, vaccine-associated CD4 TCRs were dominant at 160-218 and 743-854. The donors showed a predominance of white British ancestry and of females, with possible underestimation of clonal diversity. Seropositive at baseline were only a handful of AZD1222 recipients. Reportedly, close to half of spike-specific TCRs are directed against unmutated variant regions.

The germline gives CDR1 MGHRA, CDR2 YSYEKL. J was trimmed by 7 bases and V by 1 base; bases with no gene match: 4. The CDR3 has 14 residues. The material was peripheral blood, obtained on day 0 of AZD1222 vaccination. This chain links TRBV4-1 with TRBJ1-2, with TRBD1 identical over 9 bases. The clonotype comes from an adult in good health. As DNA, the CDR3 is TGCGCCAGCAGCCAAGTACAGGGGGCAGGTGGCTACACCTTC. Translating gives CASSQVQGAGGYTF.